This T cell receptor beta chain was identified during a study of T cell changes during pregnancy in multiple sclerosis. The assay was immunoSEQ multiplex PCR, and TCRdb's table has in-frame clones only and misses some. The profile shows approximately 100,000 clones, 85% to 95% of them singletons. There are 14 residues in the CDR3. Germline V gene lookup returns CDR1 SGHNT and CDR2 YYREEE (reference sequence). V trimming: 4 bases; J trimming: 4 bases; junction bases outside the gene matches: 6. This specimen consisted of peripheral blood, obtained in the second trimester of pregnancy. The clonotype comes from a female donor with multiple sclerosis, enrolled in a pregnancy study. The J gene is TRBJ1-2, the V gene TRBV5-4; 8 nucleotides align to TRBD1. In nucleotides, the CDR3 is TGTGCCAGCAGCGCGACAGGGGAGGTCTATGGCTACACCTTC. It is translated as CASSATGEVYGYTF. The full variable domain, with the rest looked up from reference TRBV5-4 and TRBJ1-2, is ETGVTQSPTHLIKTRGQQVTLRCSSQSGHNTVSWYQQALGQGPQFIFQYYREEENGRGNFPPRFSGLQFPNYSSELNVNALELDDSALYLCASSATGEVYGYTFGSGTRLTVV.